This TCR beta chain was recovered during a study of radiotherapy plus CTLA-4 blockade in lung cancer. Study-wide points: Together with interferon-beta, which increased in serum after radiation, early dynamic changes in blood T cell clones were reportedly the best predictors of response. Once radiotherapy plus ipilimumab had been given, TCR clones derived from tumor expanded in blood.

This clone was seen more than once but under ten times. The antigen is undetermined. The germline V gene has CDR1 SGHTA and CDR2 FQGNSA. The germline V and J ends were trimmed by 0 bases and 1 base, with 6 bases remaining between them. The CDR3 runs to 15 residues. TCRdb's table, derived via immunoSEQ multiplex PCR, lists solely in-frame clones and lacks some. The sample has about 90,000 clones; approximately 82% are singletons. This receptor was identified in a human donor with non-small cell lung cancer that progressed on radiotherapy plus ipilimumab. The sample here was peripheral blood, taken from a patient treated with radiotherapy plus ipilimumab. This chain connects TRBV7-2 to TRBJ2-2; tentatively, D is TRBD1 (6 bases). CDR3 region: CASSLAGQNTGELFF. The DNA for the CDR3 is TGTGCCAGCAGCTTAGCGGGACAGAACACCGGGGAGCTGTTTTTT.